Detailed here is one TCR beta chain. Which antigen it targets is not known. No per-base quality is available; no much larger clone lies one base away. This sample is drawn from a study of memory CD4+ T cells and cytomegalovirus serostatus (dated by TCRdb to the late 2010s). For the wider study: The 33 healthy Belgian adults in the cohort included 9 who were CMV seropositive and roughly 25 who were CMV seronegative. To replicate a published TCR-based CMV serostatus classifier, the study sequenced CD4+ memory TCRbeta repertoires from a Belgian cohort whose cytomegalovirus serostatus was known. Results the study describes overall, beyond this receptor: Results were interpreted as suggesting that the CMV-associated TCR signature is largely present in the CD4+ memory repertoire. Of 164 previously reported CMV-associated TCRbeta sequences, approximately 64 appeared in the CD4+ memory repertoires, each in one to five individuals. A median bootstrapped AUC of roughly 0.94 with a 95% CI of 0.76-1.00 was achieved on the Belgian cohort by the original-framework classifier. Only CD4+CD45RO+ memory cells were sequenced, in contrast to the original study, which included naive and memory CD4+ and CD8+ populations. For CMV serostatus prediction, a median bootstrapped AUC of about 0.95 was reached with the original framework, and a median bootstrapped AUC of approximately 0.89 was reached with a US-trained random forest.

Genomic DNA was extracted from sorted cells with the Quick-DNA Microprep Kit. Amplification of TCRbeta DNA was done with the immunoSEQ hsTCRbeta kit, following the protocol from the manufacturer. TCRbeta libraries were sequenced on an Illumina MiSeq instrument. The original methods were these. After out-of-frame sequences were removed, some 2 million distinct TCRbeta sequences remained, averaging about 67,000 per individual. Two values were used to score each individual: the count of about 160 previously reported CMV-associated TCRbeta sequences and the total count of productive distinct TCRbeta sequences. A beta-binomial model was reimplemented in Python, and scikit-learn random forests with default parameters were trained on US cohort data. Classifier performance on the Belgian cohort was summarized as median AUC with percentile confidence intervals calculated over 10,000 bootstrap iterations. This immuneACCESS table, as held by TCRdb, lists in-frame sequences with V and J called but not all clones. Of the missing ones, under half trace to an unresolved V gene in checked studies; the others have no known cause. The V and J calls and clone size come from that table; D and trimming were worked out from the DNA. This sample lists some 44,000 clones; around 77% were detected once. The top ten constitute about 0.6% of the sample.

The CDR3 numbers 18 residues from cysteine through phenylalanine. Kept here is only the CDR3 DNA, which spans 54 bases and is read in frame from base 1. V loses 3 bases of germline sequence and J loses 4 bases, and the interval between the two ends is 22 bases. CDR1 and CDR2, per the germline V gene, are MDHEN and SYDVKM. A FACSAria II was used to sort memory CD4+ T cells, defined as single viable CD3+CD4+CD8-CD45RO+ cells. CMV serostatus was determined with a Roche Elecsys assay detecting serum IgG against CMV pp150, pp28, p38 and p52. Following thawing, total CD4+ T cells were enriched through positive selection using CD4 magnetic microbeads. The samples came from a separate study whose specific focus was interrogating the CD4+ T cell memory repertoire. Peripheral blood mononuclear cells were isolated and cryopreserved following standard operating procedures; serum was stored at -80 °C. The staining used CD3-PerCP (BW264/56), CD4-APC (RPA-T4), CD45RO-PE (UCHT1) and CD8-Pacific Orange (3B5) antibodies, and Sytox blue was used to exclude non-viable cells.

The sequenced sample was memory CD4+ T cells from blood. The V and J segments used are TRBV28 and TRBJ1-5, with a weak D call of TRBD1 (5 bases match). The origin of this receptor is an adult in good health and CMV-seronegative. The nucleotides are TGTGCCAGCAGTTTGTCTGGGGCGGGACCCCTAACGAATCAGCCCCAGCATTTT. It specifies CASSLSGAGPLTNQPQHF.